The sample holds many counts of the clone carrying this TCR beta chain. The entry originates in a study of blood T cell repertoires in COVID-19. Overall study context: Italy, Spain and the United States were the sources of the convalescent and acute COVID-19 samples.

With 8 bases clipped from V and 7 bases from J, the junction kept 13 bases outside the gene matches. The CDR3 loop spans 15 amino acids. CDR1 is MNHEY, CDR2 SVGAGI, per germline. The Seattle patients, enrolled during active infection, were followed longitudinally. In the original processing: Scientists estimated how many nucleated cells there were by amplifying reference gene primers. Generated by immunoSEQ multiplex PCR, the TCRdb table keeps only in-frame clones and is missing some. V and J calls and clone size are as listed in that table; D and trimming were resolved from the DNA. The repertoire holds roughly 38,000 clones, roughly 70% seen once, with under 12% in the top ten.

The TCR comes from a man in his 70s with COVID-19, enrolled during active disease. The sequenced sample was peripheral blood. J is TRBJ2-1 and V is TRBV6-5, with 8 nucleotides matching TRBD1. The chain's CDR3 is CASEPGQEPGNEQFF. The CDR3 DNA sequence: TGTGCCAGCGAGCCGGGACAGGAGCCCGGGAATGAGCAGTTCTTC.